These T cell receptor beta chains were read from a single sample in a study of blood T cell repertoires in COVID-19. Repertoires were generated with immunoSEQ multiplex PCR, while TCRdb's copy carries only in-frame clones and drops some. The data show 650,000 to 800,000 clones, with more than 80% seen just once and 0.2% to 0.3% held by the top ten. Input material: peripheral blood. These receptors were taken from a woman between 18 and 30 years old with acute or convalescent COVID-19. CDR3s include the opening cysteine and the closing phenylalanine or tryptophan. D genes are given only for firm matches.

>TRBJ1-4|TRBV27|.
CASSPQRAQINEKLFF
TGTGCCAGCAGTCCTCAGCGGGCGCAAATTAATGAAAAACTGTTTTTT
>TRBJ1-3|TRBV4-1|.
CASSQDEGSGNTIYF
TGCGCCAGCAGCCAAGACGAGGGATCTGGAAACACCATATATTTT
>TRBJ1-3|TRBV13|.
CASSLGGSGNTIYF
TGTGCCAGCAGCTTAGGAGGGAGTGGAAACACCATATATTTT
>TRBJ2-7|TRBV2|TRBD2
CASSIGLAYSYEQYF
TGTGCCAGCAGTATAGGACTAGCGTACTCCTACGAGCAGTACTTC
>TRBJ1-3|TRBV3-1/TRBV3-2|.
CASSQGWGAIYF
TGTGCCAGCAGCCAAGGATGGGGGGCCATATATTTT
>TRBJ1-1|TRBV19|.
CASSSTGPEAFF
TGTGCCAGTAGTTCCACAGGGCCGGAAGCTTTCTTT
>TRBJ1-2|TRBV7-8|.
CASSPWGSNYGYTF
TGTGCCAGCAGCCCTTGGGGCAGTAACTATGGCTACACCTTC
>TRBJ2-7|TRBV18|TRBD1
CASSPLQGEVDEQYF
TGTGCCAGCTCACCTTTACAGGGGGAAGTTGACGAGCAGTACTTC
>TRBJ1-4|TRBV6-1|.
CASSEEGGGVEKLFF
TGTGCCAGCAGTGAAGAGGGCGGGGGCGTTGAAAAACTGTTTTTT
>TRBJ1-2|TRBV7-2|TRBD1
CASSLNGGTASNYGYTF
TGTGCCAGCAGCTTAAATGGGGGGACAGCCTCTAACTATGGCTACACCTTC
>TRBJ1-1|TRBV4-3|.
CASSLRQVTNTEAFF
TGCGCCAGCAGCCTACGACAGGTGACCAACACTGAAGCTTTCTTT
>TRBJ1-2|TRBV7-9|TRBD1
CASSLTTGRGYTF
TGTGCCAGCAGCTTAACGACAGGGAGGGGCTACACCTTC
>TRBJ2-2|TRBV19|.
CASKGENTGELFF
TGTGCCAGTAAGGGGGAGAACACCGGGGAGCTGTTTTTT